The clone carrying this TCR beta chain was counted a few times. Germline V gene data show CDR1 as LNHDA and CDR2 as SQIVND (reference sequence). The CDR3 is made up of 14 amino acids. J was trimmed by 9 bases and V by 5 bases; bases with no gene match: 10. The table came from immunoSEQ multiplex PCR; TCRdb's copy has only in-frame clones and leaves some out. The table includes some 90,000 clones, about 71% detected once. The data stem from a study of blood T cell repertoires in COVID-19. The chain carries TRBV19 and TRBJ1-5; 7 positions match TRBD1. This clonotype was sampled from a woman between 55 and 75 years old in a cohort sampled during active or convalescent COVID-19. Material for sequencing was peripheral blood. The CDR3 region is CASSVSGGAGPQHF. DNA of the CDR3: TGTGCCAGTAGTGTATCAGGGGGAGCGGGGCCCCAGCATTTT.